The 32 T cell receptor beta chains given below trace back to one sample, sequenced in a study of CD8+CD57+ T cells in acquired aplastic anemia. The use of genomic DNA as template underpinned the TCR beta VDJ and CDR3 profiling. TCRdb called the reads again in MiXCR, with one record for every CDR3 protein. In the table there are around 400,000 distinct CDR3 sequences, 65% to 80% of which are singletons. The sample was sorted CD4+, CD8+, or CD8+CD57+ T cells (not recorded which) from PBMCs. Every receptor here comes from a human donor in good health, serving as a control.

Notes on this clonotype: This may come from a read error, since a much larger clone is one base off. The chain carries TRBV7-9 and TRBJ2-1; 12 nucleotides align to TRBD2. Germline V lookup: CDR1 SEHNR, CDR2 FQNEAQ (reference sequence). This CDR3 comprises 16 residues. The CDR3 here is CASSFPSGGGYNEQLF. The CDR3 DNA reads TGTGCCAGCAGCTTCCCTAGCGGGGGGGGATACAATGAGCAGCTCTTC. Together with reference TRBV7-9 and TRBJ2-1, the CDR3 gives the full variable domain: DTGVSQNPRHKITKRGQNVTFRCDPISEHNRLYWYRQTLGQGPEFLTYFQNEAQLEKSRLLSDRFSAERPKGSFSTLEIQRTEQGDSAMYLCASSFPSGGGYNEQLFGPGTRLTVL.

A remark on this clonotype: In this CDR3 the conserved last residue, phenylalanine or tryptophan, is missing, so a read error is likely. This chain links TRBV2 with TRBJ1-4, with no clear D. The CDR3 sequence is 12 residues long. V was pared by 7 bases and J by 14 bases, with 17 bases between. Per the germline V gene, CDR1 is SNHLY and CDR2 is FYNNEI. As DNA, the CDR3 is TGTGCCAGCAATAGGTCAAGTGTAAACCTGTTTTAT. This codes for CASNRSSVNLFY.

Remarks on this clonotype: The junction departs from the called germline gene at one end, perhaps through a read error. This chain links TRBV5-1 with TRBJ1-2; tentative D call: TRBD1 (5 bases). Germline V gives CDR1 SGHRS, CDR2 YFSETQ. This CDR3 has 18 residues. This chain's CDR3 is CASTLPESRVGANYGYTF. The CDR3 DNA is TGTGCCAGCACCTTACCCGAGAGCAGGGTGGGAGCTAACTATGGCTACACCTTC.

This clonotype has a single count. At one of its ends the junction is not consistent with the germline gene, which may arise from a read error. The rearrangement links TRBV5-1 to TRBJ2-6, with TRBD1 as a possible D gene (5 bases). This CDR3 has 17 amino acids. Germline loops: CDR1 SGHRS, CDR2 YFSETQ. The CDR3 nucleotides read TGCGCCAGCAGCTTGGAAGGGGTTGGCCCTGGGGCCAGCGTCCTGACTTTC. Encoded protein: CASSLEGVGPGASVLTF.

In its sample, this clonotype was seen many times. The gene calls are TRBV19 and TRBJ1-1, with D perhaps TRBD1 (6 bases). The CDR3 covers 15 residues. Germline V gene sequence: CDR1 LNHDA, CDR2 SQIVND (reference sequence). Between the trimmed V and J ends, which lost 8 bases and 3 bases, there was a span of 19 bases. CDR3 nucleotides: TGTGCCAGTCAACGGGACACGTCAACGGACACTGAAGCTTTCTTT. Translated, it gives CASQRDTSTDTEAFF.

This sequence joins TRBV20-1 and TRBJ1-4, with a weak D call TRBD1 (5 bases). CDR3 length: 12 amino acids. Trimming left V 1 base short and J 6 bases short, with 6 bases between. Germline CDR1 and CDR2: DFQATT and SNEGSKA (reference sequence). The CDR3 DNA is TGCAGTGCTAGAGGGGGGGATGAAAAACTGTTTTTT. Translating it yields CSARGGDEKLFF.

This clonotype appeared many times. The CDR3 coding sequence is TGTGCCAGCAGCTTTGCAGGGGTCTCTGGAAACACCATATATTTT. It yields the protein CASSFAGVSGNTIYF. The chain is built from TRBV7-2 and TRBJ1-3; the D gene is possibly TRBD1 (6 bases). Trimming shortened V by 3 bases and J by 0 bases, and 9 bases separated the two germline ends. Germline CDR1 SGHTA, CDR2 FQGNSA. The CDR3 runs 15 residues.

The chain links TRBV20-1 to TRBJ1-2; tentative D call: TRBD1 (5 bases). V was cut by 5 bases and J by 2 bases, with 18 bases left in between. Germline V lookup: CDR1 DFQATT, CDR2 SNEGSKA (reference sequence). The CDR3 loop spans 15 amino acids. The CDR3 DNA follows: TGCAGTGCTGGAGGCCCAGGGAAGGTGAACTATGGCTACACCTTC. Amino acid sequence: CSAGGPGKVNYGYTF.

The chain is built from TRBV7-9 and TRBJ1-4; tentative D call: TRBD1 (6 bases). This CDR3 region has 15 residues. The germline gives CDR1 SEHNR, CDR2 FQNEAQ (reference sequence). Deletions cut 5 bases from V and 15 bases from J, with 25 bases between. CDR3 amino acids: CASSHDGGPSENMFF. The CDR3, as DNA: TGTGCCAGCAGCCATGACGGGGGGCCCTCTGAAAACATGTTTTTT.

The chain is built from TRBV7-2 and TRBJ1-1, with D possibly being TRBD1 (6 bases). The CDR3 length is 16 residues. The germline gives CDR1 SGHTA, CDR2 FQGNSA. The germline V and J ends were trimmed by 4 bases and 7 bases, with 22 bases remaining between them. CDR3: CASSSDRHGPANEAFF. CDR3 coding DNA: TGTGCCAGCAGCTCCGACAGGCATGGTCCGGCCAATGAAGCTTTCTTT.

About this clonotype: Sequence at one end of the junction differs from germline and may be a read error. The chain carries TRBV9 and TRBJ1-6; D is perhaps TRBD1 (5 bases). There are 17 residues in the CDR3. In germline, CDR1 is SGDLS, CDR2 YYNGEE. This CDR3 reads CATSPPGGMSYNSPLHF. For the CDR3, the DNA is TGTGCCACCAGCCCCCCCGGGGGGATGTCCTATAATTCACCCCTCCACTTT.

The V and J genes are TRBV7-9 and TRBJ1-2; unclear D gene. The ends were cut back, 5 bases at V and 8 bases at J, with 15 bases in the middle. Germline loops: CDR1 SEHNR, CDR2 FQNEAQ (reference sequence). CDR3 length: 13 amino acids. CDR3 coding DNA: TGTGCCAGCAGCGGTAGACCGGTCGGGGGCTACACCTTC. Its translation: CASSGRPVGGYTF.

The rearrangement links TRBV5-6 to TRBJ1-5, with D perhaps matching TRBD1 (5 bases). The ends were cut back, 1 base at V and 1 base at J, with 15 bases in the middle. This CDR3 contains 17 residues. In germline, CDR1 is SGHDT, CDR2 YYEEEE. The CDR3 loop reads CASSLSGGEVSNQPQHF. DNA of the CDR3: TGTGCCAGCAGCTTGAGCGGGGGGGAAGTGAGCAATCAGCCCCAGCATTTT.

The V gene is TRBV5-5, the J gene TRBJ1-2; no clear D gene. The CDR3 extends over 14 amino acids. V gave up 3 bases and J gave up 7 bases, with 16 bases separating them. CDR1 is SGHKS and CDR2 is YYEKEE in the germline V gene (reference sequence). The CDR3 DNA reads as TGTGCCAGCAGCTCTGTGGGGAGGGATCCTGGCTACACCTTC. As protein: CASSSVGRDPGYTF.

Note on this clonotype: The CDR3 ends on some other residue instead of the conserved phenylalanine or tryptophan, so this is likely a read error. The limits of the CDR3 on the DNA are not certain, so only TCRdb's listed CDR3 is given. This chain's CDR3 is CASSLTDRTKAMQ. The genes are TRBV7-8 and TRBJ1-1; the table names TRBD1, a call not compared with the DNA. Germline CDR1 reads SGHVS; CDR2 reads FQNEAQ. The CDR3 is 13 residues long, ends included.

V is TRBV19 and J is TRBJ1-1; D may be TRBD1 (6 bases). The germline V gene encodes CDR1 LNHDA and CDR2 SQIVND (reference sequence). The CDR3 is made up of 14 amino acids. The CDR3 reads CGGSIRGAEAEAFF. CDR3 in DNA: TGTGGCGGTAGTATACGGGGGGCCGAGGCTGAAGCTTTCTTT.

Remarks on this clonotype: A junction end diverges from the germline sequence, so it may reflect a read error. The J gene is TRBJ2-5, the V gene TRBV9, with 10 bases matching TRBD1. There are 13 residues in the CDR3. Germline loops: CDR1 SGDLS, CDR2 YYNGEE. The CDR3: CASSSRAGTGEGF. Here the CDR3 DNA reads TGTGCCAGCAGCTCGAGGGCCGGGACAGGGGAGGGCTTC.

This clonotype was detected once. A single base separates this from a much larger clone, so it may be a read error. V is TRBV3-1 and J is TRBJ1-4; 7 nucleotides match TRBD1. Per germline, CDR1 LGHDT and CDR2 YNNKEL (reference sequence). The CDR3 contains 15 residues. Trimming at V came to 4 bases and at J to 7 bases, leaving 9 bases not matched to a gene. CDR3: CASSPPQGGGEKLFF. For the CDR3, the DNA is TGTGCCAGCAGCCCTCCCCAGGGGGGGGGTGAAAAACTGTTTTTT.

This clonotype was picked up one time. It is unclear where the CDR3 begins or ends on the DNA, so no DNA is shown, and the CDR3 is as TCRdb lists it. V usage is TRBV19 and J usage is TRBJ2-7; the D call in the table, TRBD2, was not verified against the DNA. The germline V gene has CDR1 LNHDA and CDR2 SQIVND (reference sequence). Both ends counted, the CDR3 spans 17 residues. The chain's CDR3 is CASSIDLGVGQTFGSDF.

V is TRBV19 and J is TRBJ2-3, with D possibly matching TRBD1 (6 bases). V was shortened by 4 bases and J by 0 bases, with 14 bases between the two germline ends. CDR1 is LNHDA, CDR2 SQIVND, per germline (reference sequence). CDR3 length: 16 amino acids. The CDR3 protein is CASSSPGTPSTDTQYF. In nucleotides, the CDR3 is TGTGCCAGTAGTAGCCCCGGGACACCTAGCACAGATACGCAGTATTTT.

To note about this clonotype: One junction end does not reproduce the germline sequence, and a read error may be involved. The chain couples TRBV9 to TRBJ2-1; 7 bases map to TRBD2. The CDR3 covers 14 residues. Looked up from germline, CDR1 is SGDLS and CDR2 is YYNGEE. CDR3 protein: CASSLGGGAPTNIF. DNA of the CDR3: TGTGCCAGCAGCCTAGGCGGGGGAGCGCCTACGAACATCTTC.

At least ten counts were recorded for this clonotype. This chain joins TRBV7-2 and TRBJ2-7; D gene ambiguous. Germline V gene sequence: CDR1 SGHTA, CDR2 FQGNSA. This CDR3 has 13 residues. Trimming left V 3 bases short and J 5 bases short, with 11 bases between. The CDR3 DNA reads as TGTGCCAGCAGCTTCGTACCCTTGGACGAGCAGTACTTC. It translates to CASSFVPLDEQYF.

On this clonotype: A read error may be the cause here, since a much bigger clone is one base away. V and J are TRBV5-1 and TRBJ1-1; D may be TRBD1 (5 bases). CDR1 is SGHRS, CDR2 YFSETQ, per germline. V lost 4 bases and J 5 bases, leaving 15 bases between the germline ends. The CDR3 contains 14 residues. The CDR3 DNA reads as TGCGCCAGCAGCGCCCTGGGGGGGGGGACTGAAGCTTTCTTT. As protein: CASSALGGGTEAFF.

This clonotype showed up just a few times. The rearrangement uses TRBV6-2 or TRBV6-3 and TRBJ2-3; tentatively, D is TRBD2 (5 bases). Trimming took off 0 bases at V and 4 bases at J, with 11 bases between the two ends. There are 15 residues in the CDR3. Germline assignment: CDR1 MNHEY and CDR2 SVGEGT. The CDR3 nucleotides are TGTGCCAGCAGTTACTCGAGGTCTAGCCCAGATACGCAGTATTTT. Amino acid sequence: CASSYSRSSPDTQYF.

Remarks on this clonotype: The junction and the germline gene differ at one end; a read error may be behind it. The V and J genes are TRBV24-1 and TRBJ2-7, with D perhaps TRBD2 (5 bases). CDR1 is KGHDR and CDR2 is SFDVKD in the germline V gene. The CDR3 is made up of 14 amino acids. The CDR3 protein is CATSRKGEDHPQYF. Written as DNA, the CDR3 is TGTGCCACCAGTCGGAAGGGAGAGGATCACCCCCAGTACTTT.

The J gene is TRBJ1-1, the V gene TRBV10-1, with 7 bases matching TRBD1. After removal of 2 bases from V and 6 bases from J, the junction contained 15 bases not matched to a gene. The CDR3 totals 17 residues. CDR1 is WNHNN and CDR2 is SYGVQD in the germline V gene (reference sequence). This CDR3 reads CASSEVGDRVRYPEAFF. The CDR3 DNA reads TGCGCCAGCAGTGAGGTCGGCGACAGGGTCCGGTACCCTGAAGCTTTCTTT.

CDR3 nucleotide sequence: TGTGCCAGCAGCTTAGCGGGGGGCAATCAGCCCCAGCATACCTTC. It translates to CASSLAGGNQPQHTF. The chain links TRBV7-6 to TRBJ1-2; D perhaps matches TRBD1 (6 bases). Germline loops: CDR1 SGHVS, CDR2 FNYEAQ. Trimming took 0 bases from V and 14 from J, leaving 22 bases between them. This CDR3 comprises 15 residues.

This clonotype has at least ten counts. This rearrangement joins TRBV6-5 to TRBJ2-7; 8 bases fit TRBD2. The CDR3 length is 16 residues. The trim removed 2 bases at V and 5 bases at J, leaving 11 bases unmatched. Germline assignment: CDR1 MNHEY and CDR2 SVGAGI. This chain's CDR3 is CASSYRERGGADEQYF. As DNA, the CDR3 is TGTGCCAGCAGTTACCGGGAACGGGGGGGCGCAGACGAGCAGTACTTC.

In nucleotides, the CDR3 is TGTGCGGGGAGCGTGTCGGGAGTAGTCTACGAGCAGTACTTC. Translation gives CAGSVSGVVYEQYF. The chain links TRBV11-1 to TRBJ2-7; perhaps TRBD2 as D (6 bases). CDR1 is SGHAT, CDR2 FQDESV, per germline (reference sequence). CDR3 length: 14 amino acids.

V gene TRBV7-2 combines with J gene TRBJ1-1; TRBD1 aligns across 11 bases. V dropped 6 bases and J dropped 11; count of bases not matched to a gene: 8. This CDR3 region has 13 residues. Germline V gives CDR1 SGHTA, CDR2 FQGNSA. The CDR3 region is CASRGQGDGDAFF. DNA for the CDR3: TGTGCCAGCAGGGGACAGGGGGACGGTGATGCTTTCTTT.

The CDR3, as DNA: TGTGCCAGCAGCGAGAGATATAATTCACCCCTCCACTTT. Residues: CASSERYNSPLHF. The chain joins TRBV12-3 or TRBV12-4 to TRBJ1-6, with D unclear. CDR3 length: 13 amino acids. V dropped 6 bases and J dropped 4 bases, with 7 bases sitting between them.

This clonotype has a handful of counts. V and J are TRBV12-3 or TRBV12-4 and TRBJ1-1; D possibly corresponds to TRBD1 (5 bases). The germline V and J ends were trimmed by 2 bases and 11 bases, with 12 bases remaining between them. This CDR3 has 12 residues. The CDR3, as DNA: TGTGCCAGCAGTTTACAAGGCAGGGAGGCTTTCTTT. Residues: CASSLQGREAFF.